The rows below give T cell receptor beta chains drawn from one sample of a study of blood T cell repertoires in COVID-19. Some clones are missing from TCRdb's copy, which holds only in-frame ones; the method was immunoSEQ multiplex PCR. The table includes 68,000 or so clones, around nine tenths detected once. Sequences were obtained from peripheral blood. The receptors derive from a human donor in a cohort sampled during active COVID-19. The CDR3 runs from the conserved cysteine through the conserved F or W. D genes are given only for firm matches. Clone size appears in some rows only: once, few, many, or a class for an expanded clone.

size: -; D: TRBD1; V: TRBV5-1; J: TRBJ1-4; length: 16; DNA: TGCGCCAGCAGCCCCCTAGTGGACAGGGTGAGGGAAAAACTGTTTTTT; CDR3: CASSPLVDRVREKLFF
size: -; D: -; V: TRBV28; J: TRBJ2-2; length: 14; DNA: TGTGCCAGCAGTTTATTCCCCCAGGGCGGGGAGCTGTTTTTT; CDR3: CASSLFPQGGELFF
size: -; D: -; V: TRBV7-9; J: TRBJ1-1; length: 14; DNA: TGTGCCAGCAGCTTAGGACAGACTTACACTGAAGCTTTCTTT; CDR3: CASSLGQTYTEAFF
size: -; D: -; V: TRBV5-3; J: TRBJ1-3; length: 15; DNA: TGTGCCAGAAGCCCTCCCAGCAGGAAAGGAAACACCATATATTTT; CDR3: CARSPPSRKGNTIYF
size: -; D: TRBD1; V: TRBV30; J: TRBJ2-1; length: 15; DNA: TGTGCCTGGAGTGTACAGGGGGCTTTCTACAATGAGCAGTTCTTC; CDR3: CAWSVQGAFYNEQFF
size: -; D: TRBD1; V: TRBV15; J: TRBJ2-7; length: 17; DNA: TGTGCCACCAGCAGAGAGGGTGGTACAGGGGTTACCTACGAGCAGTACTTC; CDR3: CATSREGGTGVTYEQYF
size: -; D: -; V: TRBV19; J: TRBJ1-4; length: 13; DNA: TGTGCCAGTAGTAGTTACCAGGATGAAAAACTGTTTTTT; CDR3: CASSSYQDEKLFF
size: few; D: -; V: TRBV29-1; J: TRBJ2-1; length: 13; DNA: TGCAGCGTTGTACGACTAATCTACAATGAGCAGTTCTTC; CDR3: CSVVRLIYNEQFF
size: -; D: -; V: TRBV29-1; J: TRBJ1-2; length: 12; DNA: TGCAGCGTTGGGTCTAGGAACTATGGCTACACCTTC; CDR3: CSVGSRNYGYTF
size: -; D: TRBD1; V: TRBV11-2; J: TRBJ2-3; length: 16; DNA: TGTGCCAGCAGCTTAGTCTCAGGGGGCATCGCAGATACGCAGTATTTT; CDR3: CASSLVSGGIADTQYF
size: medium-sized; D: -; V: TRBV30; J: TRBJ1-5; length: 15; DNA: TGTGCCTGGAGTGGTACGGGGGGCCGGAATCAGCCCCAGCATTTT; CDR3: CAWSGTGGRNQPQHF
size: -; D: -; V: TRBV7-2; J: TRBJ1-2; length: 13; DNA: TGTGCCAGCAGCTCCACAGGGAACTATGGCTACACCTTC; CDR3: CASSSTGNYGYTF
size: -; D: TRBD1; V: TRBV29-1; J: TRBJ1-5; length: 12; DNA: TGCAGCGTAGGACAGGGAGGACAGCCCCAGCATTTT; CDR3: CSVGQGGQPQHF
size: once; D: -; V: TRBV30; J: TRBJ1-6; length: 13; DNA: TGTGCCTGGAGTGTACGGGTTGGAACAACCCTCCACTTT; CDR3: CAWSVRVGTTLHF
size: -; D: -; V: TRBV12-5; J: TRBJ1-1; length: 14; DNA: TGTGCTAGTGGTTTGGCCCCCCCGACAGCAGAAGCTTTCTTT; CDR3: CASGLAPPTAEAFF
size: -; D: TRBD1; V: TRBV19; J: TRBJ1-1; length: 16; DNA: TGTGCCAGCCTCCCACGACAGGGCGAGGCGAACACTGAAGCTTTCTTT; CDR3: CASLPRQGEANTEAFF
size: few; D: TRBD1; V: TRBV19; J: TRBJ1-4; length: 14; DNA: TGTGCCAGTAGTCGGGACAGTTCTAATGAAAAACTGTTTTTT; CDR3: CASSRDSSNEKLFF
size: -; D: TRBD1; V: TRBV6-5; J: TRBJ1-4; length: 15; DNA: TGTGCCAGCAGAGCCCCCGGGACAGGAATAAGAAAACTGTTTTTT; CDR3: CASRAPGTGIRKLFF
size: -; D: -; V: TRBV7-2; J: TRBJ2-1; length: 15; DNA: TGTGCCAGCAGCTTAGAGCGGGCCGTCTACAATGAGCAGTTCTTC; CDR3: CASSLERAVYNEQFF
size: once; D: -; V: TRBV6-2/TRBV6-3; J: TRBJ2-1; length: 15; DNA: TGTGCCAGCAGCAGAGGGGGGGGCGTTCTAGGAGAGCAGTTCTTC; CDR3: CASSRGGGVLGEQFF
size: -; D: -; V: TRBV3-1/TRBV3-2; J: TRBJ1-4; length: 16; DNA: TGTGCCAGCAGCCAGAGAGCCTCGCAGGGGAAGGGGAAACTGTTTTTT; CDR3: CASSQRASQGKGKLFF
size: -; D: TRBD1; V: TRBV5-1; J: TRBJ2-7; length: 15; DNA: TGCGCCAGCAGCTTGGCCGGGACAGGTGGGCACGAGCAGTACTTC; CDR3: CASSLAGTGGHEQYF
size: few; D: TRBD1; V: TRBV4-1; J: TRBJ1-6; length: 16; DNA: TGCGCCAGCAGCTCAGCTGGGACAGCGTATAATTCACCCCTCCACTTT; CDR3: CASSSAGTAYNSPLHF
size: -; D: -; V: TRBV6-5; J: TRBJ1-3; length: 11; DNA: TGTGCCAGCAGTACGGGATACACCATATATTTT; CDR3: CASSTGYTIYF
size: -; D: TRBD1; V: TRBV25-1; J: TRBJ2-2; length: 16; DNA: TGTGCCAGCAGTGCCGCCGGGACAGGGGGCACCGGGGAGCTGTTTTTT; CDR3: CASSAAGTGGTGELFF
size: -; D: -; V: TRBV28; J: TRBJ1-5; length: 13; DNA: TGTGCCAGCAGTTTACTAGATCATCAGCCCCAGCATTTT; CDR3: CASSLLDHQPQHF
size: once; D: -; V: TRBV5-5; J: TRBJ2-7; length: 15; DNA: TGTGCCAGCAGCTTGGAACAGGCCATCCTCTACGAGCAGTACTTC; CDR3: CASSLEQAILYEQYF
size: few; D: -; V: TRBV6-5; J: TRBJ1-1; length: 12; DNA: TGTGCCAGCACCCTAGAGTGGACTGAAGCTTTCTTT; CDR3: CASTLEWTEAFF
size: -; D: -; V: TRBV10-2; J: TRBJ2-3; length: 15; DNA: TGCGCCAGCAGCCCTATCCTGAGGGGGACAGATACGCAGTATTTT; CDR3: CASSPILRGTDTQYF
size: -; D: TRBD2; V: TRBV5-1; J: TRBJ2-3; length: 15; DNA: TGCGCCAGCAGCGGAAGACTAGCGGGGACAGATACGCAGTATTTT; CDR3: CASSGRLAGTDTQYF
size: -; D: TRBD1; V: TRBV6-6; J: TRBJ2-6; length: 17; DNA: TGTGCCAGCAGTCTCGGACAGGGGAGCCCTGGGGCCAACGTCCTGACTTTC; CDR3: CASSLGQGSPGANVLTF
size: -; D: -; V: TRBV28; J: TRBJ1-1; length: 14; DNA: TGTGCCAGCACCTTAGGAGGGATGGGGACTGAAGCTTTCTTT; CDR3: CASTLGGMGTEAFF
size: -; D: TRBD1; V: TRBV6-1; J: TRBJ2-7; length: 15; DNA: TGTGCCAGCAGTGAATGGGGACAGGGCTACTACGAGCAGTACTTC; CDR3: CASSEWGQGYYEQYF
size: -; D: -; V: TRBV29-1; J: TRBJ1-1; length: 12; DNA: TGCAGCGTTTACGGGGTACGCACTGAAGCTTTCTTT; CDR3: CSVYGVRTEAFF
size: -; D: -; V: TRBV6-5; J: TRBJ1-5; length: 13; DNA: TGTGCCAGCAGTCTGACACTTAATCAGCCCCAGCATTTT; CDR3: CASSLTLNQPQHF
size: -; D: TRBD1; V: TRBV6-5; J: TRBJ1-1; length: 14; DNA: TGTGCCAGCACCACAGGGGGCAGGAACACTGAAGCTTTCTTT; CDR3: CASTTGGRNTEAFF
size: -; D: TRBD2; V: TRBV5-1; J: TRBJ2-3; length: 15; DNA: TGCGCCAGCAGCCCCGAGCGGGGGGGCCCAGATACGCAGTATTTT; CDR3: CASSPERGGPDTQYF
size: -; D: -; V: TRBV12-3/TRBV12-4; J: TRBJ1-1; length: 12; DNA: TGTGCCAGCAGTTTCTTGTACACTGAAGCTTTCTTT; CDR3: CASSFLYTEAFF
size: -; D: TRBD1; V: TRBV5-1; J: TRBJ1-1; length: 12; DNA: TGCGCCAGCAGGACAGGGAACGGTGAAGCTTTCTTT; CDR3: CASRTGNGEAFF
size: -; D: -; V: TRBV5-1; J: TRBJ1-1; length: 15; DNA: TGCGCCAGCAGCACGCTTCCTGCAGGGAACACTGAAGCTTTCTTT; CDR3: CASSTLPAGNTEAFF
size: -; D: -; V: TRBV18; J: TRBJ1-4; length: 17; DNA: TGTGCCAGCTCACCAGTGCTATCGTACCCAACTAATGAAAAACTGTTTTTT; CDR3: CASSPVLSYPTNEKLFF
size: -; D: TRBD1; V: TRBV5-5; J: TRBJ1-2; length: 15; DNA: TGTGCCAGCAGCCCCGGGACAGCCCACTTCTATGGCTACACCTTC; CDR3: CASSPGTAHFYGYTF
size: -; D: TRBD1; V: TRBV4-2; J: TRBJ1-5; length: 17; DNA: TGTGCCAGCAGCCAAGAGGGAATGGGACAGGGGTGGGAGCCCCAGCATTTT; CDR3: CASSQEGMGQGWEPQHF
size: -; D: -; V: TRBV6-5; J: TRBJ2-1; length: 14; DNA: TGTGCCAGCAGGCGACAGCTTACCTACAATGAGCAGTTCTTC; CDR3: CASRRQLTYNEQFF
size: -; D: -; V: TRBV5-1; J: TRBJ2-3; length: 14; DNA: TGCGCCAGCAGTCCGTCGACTAGCACAGATACGCAGTATTTT; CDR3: CASSPSTSTDTQYF
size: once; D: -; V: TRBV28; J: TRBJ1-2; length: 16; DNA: TGTGCCAGCAGTCCCCTGGACACCCAAAGTAACTATGGCTACACCTTC; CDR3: CASSPLDTQSNYGYTF
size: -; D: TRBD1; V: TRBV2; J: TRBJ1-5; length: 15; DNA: TGTGCCAGCAGTTATGGACAGGTCGGCAATCAGCCCCAGCATTTT; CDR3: CASSYGQVGNQPQHF
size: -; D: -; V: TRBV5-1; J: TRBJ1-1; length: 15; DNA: TGCGCCAGCAGCTTGGAGGGCAGGGCGAACACTGAAGCTTTCTTT; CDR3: CASSLEGRANTEAFF
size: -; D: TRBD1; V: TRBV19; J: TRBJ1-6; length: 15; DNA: TGTGCCAGTAGTTCCATGGACAGGGCCAATTCACCCCTCCACTTT; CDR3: CASSSMDRANSPLHF
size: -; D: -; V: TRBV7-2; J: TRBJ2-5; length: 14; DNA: TGTGCCAGCAGTCCTCGACAGGCCCAAGAGACCCAGTACTTC; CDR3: CASSPRQAQETQYF
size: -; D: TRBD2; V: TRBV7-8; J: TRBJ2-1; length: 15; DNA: TGTGCCAGCAGCTTAGCGCTAGCGGGAGGCAATGAGCAGTTCTTC; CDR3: CASSLALAGGNEQFF